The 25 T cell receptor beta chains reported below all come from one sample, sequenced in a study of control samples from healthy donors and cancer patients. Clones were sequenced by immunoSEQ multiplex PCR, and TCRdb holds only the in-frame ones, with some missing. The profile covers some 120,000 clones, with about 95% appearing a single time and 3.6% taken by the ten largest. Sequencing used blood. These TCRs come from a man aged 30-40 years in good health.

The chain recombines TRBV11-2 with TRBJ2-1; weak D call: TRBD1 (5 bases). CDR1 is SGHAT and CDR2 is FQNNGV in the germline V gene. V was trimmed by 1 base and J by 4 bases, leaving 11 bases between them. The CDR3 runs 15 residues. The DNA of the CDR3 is TGTGCCAGCAGCTTAGTTAGTGGGGCTTACAATGAGCAGTTCTTC. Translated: CASSLVSGAYNEQFF.

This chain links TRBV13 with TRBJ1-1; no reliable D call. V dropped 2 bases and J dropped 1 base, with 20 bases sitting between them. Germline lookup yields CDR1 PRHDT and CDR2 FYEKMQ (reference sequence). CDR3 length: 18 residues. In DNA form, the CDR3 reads TGTGCCAGCAGCTTAACTGGGGTATATTCTCTAAGGAACACTGAAGCTTTCTTT. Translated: CASSLTGVYSLRNTEAFF.

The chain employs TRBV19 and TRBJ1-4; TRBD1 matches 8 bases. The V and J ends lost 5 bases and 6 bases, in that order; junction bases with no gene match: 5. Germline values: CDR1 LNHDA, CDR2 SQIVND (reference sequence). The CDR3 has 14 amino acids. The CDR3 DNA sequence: TGTGCCAGTAGTTCCGGGACAGGCTATGAAAAACTGTTTTTT. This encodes CASSSGTGYEKLFF.

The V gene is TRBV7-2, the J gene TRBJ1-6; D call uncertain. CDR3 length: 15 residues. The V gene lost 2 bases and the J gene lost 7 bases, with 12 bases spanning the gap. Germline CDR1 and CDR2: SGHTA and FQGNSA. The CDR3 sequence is CASSLSQGLNSPLHF. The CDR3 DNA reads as TGTGCCAGCAGCTTATCCCAAGGCCTAAATTCACCCCTCCACTTT. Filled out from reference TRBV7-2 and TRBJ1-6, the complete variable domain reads GAGVSQSPSNKVTEKGKDVELRCDPISGHTALYWYRQSLGQGLEFLIYFQGNSAPDKSGLPSDRFSAERTGGSVSTLTIQRTQQEDSAVYLCASSLSQGLNSPLHFGNGTRLTVT.

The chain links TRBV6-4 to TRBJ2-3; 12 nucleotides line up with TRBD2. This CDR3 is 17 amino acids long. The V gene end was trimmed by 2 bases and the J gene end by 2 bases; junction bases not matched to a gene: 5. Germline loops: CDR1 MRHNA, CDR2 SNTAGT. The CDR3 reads CASSDGSSGGATDTQYF. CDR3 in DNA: TGTGCCAGCAGTGACGGGTCTAGCGGGGGGGCCACAGATACGCAGTATTTT.

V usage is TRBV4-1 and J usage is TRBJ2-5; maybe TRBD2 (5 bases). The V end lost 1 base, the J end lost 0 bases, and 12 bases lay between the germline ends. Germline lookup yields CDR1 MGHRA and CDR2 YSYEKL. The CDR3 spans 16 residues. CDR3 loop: CASSQARETYQETQYF. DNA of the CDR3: TGCGCCAGCAGCCAAGCCCGGGAAACGTACCAAGAGACCCAGTACTTC.

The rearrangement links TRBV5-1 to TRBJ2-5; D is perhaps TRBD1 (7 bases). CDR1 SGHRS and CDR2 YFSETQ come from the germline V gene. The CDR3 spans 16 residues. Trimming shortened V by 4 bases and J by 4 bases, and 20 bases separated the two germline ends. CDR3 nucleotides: TGCGCCAGCAGCGGGGGACAGCTTCTGGGGGGAGAGACCCAGTACTTC. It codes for CASSGGQLLGGETQYF.

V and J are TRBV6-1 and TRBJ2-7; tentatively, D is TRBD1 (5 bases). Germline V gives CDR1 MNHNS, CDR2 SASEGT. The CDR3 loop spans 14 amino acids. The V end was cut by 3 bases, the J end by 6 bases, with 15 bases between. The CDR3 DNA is TGTGCCAGCAGTGATCAGGGCCCCACCTTCGAGCAGTACTTC. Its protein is CASSDQGPTFEQYF.

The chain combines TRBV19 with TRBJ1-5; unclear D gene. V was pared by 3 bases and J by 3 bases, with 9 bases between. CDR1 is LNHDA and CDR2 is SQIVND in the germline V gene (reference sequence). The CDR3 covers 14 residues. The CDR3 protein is CASSIVGNNQPQHF. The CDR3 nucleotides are TGTGCCAGTAGTATCGTGGGTAACAATCAGCCCCAGCATTTT.

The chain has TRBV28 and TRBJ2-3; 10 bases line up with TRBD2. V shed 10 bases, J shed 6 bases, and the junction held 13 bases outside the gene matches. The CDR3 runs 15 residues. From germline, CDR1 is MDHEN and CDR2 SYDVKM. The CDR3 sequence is CATKKSGGAKDTQYF. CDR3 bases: TGTGCCACCAAAAAGAGCGGGGGGGCCAAGGATACGCAGTATTTT.

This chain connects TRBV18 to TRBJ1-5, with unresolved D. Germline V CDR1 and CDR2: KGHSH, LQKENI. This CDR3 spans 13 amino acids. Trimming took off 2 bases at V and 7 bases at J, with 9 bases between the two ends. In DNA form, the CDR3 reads TGTGCCAGCTCACCAGGGCGGGAGCAGCCCCAGCATTTT. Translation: CASSPGREQPQHF.

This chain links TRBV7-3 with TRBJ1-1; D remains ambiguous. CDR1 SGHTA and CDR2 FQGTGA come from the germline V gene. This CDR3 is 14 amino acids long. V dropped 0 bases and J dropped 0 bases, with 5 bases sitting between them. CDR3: CASSLTGMNTEAFF. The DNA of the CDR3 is TGTGCCAGCAGCTTAACAGGCATGAACACTGAAGCTTTCTTT. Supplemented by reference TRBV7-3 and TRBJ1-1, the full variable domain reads GAGVSQTPSNKVTEKGKYVELRCDPISGHTALYWYRQSLGQGPEFLIYFQGTGAADDSGLPNDRFFAVRPEGSVSTLKIQRTERGDSAVYLCASSLTGMNTEAFFGQGTRLTVV.

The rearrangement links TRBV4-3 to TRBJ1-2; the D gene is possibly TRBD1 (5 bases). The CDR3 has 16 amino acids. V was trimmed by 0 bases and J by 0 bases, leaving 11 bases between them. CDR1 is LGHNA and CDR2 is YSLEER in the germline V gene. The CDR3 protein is CASSQDSGGPNYGYTF. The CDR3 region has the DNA TGCGCCAGCAGCCAAGATAGCGGGGGTCCTAACTATGGCTACACCTTC.

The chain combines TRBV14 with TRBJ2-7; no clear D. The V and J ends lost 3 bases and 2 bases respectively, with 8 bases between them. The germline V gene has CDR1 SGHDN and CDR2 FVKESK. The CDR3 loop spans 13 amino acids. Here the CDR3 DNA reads TGTGCCAGCAGCCATGGCAGCACCTACGAGCAGTACTTC. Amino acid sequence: CASSHGSTYEQYF. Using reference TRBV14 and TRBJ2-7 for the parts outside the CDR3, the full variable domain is EAGVTQFPSHSVIEKGQTVTLRCDPISGHDNLYWYRRVMGKEIKFLLHFVKESKQDESGMPNNRFLAERTGGTYSTLKVQPAELEDSGVYFCASSHGSTYEQYFGPGTRLTVT.

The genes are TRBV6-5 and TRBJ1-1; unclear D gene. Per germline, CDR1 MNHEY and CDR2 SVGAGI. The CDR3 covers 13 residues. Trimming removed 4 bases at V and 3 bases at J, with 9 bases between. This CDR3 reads CASSSSWDTEAFF. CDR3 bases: TGTGCCAGCAGTTCATCGTGGGACACTGAAGCTTTCTTT.

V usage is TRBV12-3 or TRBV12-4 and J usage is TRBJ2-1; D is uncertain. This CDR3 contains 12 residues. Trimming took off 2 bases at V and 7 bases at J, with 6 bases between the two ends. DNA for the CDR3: TGTGCCAGCAGTTTAACTCGGAATGAGCAGTTCTTC. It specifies CASSLTRNEQFF.

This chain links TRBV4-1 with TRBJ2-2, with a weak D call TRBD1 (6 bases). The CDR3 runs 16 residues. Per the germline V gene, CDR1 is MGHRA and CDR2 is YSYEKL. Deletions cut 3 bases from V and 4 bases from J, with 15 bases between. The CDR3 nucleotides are TGCGCCAGCAGCCAGGAAACAGGGCTTGGCACCGGGGAGCTGTTTTTT. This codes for CASSQETGLGTGELFF.

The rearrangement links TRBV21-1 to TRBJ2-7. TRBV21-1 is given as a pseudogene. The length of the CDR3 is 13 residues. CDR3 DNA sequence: TGTGCCAGCAGCAAATGTAGGAACTACGAGCAGTACTTC. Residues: CASSKCRNYEQYF.

CDR3 sequence reads: CASSYDSSYNSPLHF. DNA of the CDR3: TGTGCCAGCAGTTACGATAGCTCCTATAATTCACCCCTCCACTTT. The chain uses TRBV6-2 or TRBV6-3 and TRBJ1-6; D unresolved. The CDR3 contains 15 residues. Germline loops: CDR1 MNHEY, CDR2 SVGEGT. The V gene lost 2 bases and the J gene lost 0 bases, with 5 bases spanning the gap.

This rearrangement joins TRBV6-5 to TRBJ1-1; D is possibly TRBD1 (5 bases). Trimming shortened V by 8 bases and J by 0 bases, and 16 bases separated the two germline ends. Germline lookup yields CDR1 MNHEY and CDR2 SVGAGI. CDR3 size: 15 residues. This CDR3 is CASSPRRDLNTEAFF. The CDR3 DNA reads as TGTGCCAGCTCCCCTAGGAGGGACTTGAACACTGAAGCTTTCTTT.

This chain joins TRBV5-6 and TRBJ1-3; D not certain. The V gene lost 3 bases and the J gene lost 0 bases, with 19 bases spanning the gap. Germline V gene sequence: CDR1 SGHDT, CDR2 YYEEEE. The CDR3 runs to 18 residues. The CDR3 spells CASSSGIFGEASGNTIYF. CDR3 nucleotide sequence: TGTGCCAGCAGCTCGGGGATTTTCGGGGAAGCCTCTGGAAACACCATATATTTT. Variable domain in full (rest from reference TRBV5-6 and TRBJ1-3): DAGVTQSPTHLIKTRGQQVTLRCSPKSGHDTVSWYQQALGQGPQFIFQYYEEEERQRGNFPDRFSGHQFPNYSSELNVNALLLGDSALYLCASSSGIFGEASGNTIYFGEGSWLTVV.

The CDR3 loop reads CAISELGGVGLNYGYTF. The DNA for the CDR3 is TGTGCCATCAGTGAGCTGGGAGGCGTTGGGTTGAACTATGGCTACACCTTC. The chain carries TRBV10-3 and TRBJ1-2; D is unresolved. This CDR3 contains 17 residues. Germline V gene sequence: CDR1 ENHRY, CDR2 SYGVKD. V gave up 2 bases and J gave up 2 bases, with 18 bases separating them.

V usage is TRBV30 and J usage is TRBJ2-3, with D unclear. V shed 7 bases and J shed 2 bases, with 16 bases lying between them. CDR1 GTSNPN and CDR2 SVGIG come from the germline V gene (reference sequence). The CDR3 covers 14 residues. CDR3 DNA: TGTGCCTCCCAAGGAGACATCCTCACAGATACGCAGTATTTT. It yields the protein CASQGDILTDTQYF.

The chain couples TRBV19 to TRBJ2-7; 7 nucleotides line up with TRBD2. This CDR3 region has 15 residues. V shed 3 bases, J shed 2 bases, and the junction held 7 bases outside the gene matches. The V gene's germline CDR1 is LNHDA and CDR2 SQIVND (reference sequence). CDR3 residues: CASSMGGVRTYEQYF. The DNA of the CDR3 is TGTGCCAGTAGTATGGGGGGGGTACGGACCTACGAGCAGTACTTC.

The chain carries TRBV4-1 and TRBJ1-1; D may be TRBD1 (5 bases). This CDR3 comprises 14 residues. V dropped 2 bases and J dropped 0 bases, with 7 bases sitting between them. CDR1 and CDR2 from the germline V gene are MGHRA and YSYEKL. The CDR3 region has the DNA TGCGCCAGCAGCCAATTGACAGTGAACACTGAAGCTTTCTTT. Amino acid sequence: CASSQLTVNTEAFF.